The 19 T cell receptor beta chains presented below share a single source sample, sequenced in a study of OX40 agonist ivuxolimab in advanced cancers. The repertoire was sequenced with immunoSEQ multiplex PCR; TCRdb's copy has only in-frame clones and lacks some. The sample contains 55,000 to 65,000 clones, 87% of which appear only once. The sequenced sample was CD4+ or CD8+ T cells sorted from blood, obtained in a trial of the OX40 agonist ivuxolimab. The receptors derive from an adult with an advanced solid tumor such as melanoma, head and neck, liver or kidney cancer.

This clone appeared a few times. This chain uses TRBV5-4 with TRBJ2-1; D remains unclear. The CDR3 is 12 residues long. Germline V lookup: CDR1 SGHNT, CDR2 YYREEE (reference sequence). V lost 0 bases, J lost 5 bases, and 3 bases lay in between. This CDR3 reads CASSLVNNEQFF. The CDR3 DNA sequence: TGTGCCAGCAGCTTGGTAAACAATGAGCAGTTCTTC.

The J gene is TRBJ2-7, the V gene TRBV7-9, with D uncertain. Trimming shortened V by 3 bases and J by 0 bases, and 6 bases separated the two germline ends. Per germline, CDR1 SEHNR and CDR2 FQNEAQ (reference sequence). This CDR3 region has 13 residues. The chain's CDR3 is CASSFRLSYEQYF. For the CDR3, the DNA is TGTGCCAGCAGCTTTCGACTCTCCTACGAGCAGTACTTC.

The rearrangement links TRBV6-1 to TRBJ1-1, with D possibly being TRBD1 (5 bases). The CDR3 sequence is 14 residues long. Trimming cost V 4 bases and J 1 base, with 10 bases left between them. From germline, CDR1 is MNHNS and CDR2 SASEGT. The CDR3 region is CASSVTAGNTEAFF. The CDR3 bases are TGTGCCAGCAGTGTGACAGCCGGGAACACTGAAGCTTTCTTT.

The rearrangement links TRBV21-1 to TRBJ2-5. TRBV21-1 is marked as a pseudogene. The CDR3 covers 17 residues. The CDR3 here is CASSKGPPGRMGETQYF. The CDR3 DNA is TGTGCCAGCAGCAAAGGACCCCCGGGACGTATGGGTGAGACCCAGTACTTC.

V usage is TRBV18 and J usage is TRBJ2-7, with D maybe TRBD1 (5 bases). This CDR3 is 15 amino acids long. From germline, CDR1 is KGHSH and CDR2 LQKENI. Between the trimmed V and J ends, which lost 0 bases and 1 base, there was a span of 10 bases. The CDR3 region has the DNA TGTGCCAGCTCACCACCCGCCAGGGCATCCTACGAGCAGTACTTC. It yields the protein CASSPPARASYEQYF.

This clone was detected only a few times. This chain uses TRBV27 with TRBJ2-7; D tentatively fits TRBD1 or TRBD2 (5 bases each). Trimming took off 6 bases at V and 6 bases at J, with 24 bases between the two ends. The germline V gene has CDR1 MNHEY and CDR2 SMNVEV (reference sequence). The CDR3 sequence is 16 residues long. CDR3 in DNA: TGTGCCAGCAGGAGTCCCGGGGCGGACCCCTTACGCGAGCAGTACTTC. It is translated as CASRSPGADPLREQYF.

Remarks on this clone: Additional DNA sequences in this sample encode the identical CDR3. The chain has TRBV7-9 and TRBJ2-5; possibly TRBD1 or TRBD2 for D (5 bases each). The CDR3 length is 16 residues. CDR1 is SEHNR and CDR2 is FQNEAQ in the germline V gene (reference sequence). The ends were cut back, 1 base at V and 1 base at J, with 13 bases in the middle. CDR3 sequence reads: CASSLGLAGAQETQYF. CDR3 in DNA: TGTGCCAGCAGCTTAGGGCTAGCTGGGGCCCAAGAGACCCAGTACTTC.

The chain carries TRBV30 and TRBJ2-3, with no clear D. The CDR3 consists of 13 residues. Germline CDR1 GTSNPN, CDR2 SVGIG (reference sequence). Trimming removed 1 base from V and 8 bases from J, with 13 bases in between. The CDR3, as DNA: TGTGCCTGGAGTGCCCTGGGGTCGGGTACGCAGTATTTT. This encodes CAWSALGSGTQYF.

The chain has TRBV10-1 and TRBJ2-1, with 8 nucleotides matching TRBD2. V lost 6 bases, J lost 5 bases, and 6 bases stayed unmatched. Germline V lookup: CDR1 WNHNN, CDR2 SYGVQD (reference sequence). The CDR3 loop spans 14 amino acids. CDR3 sequence reads: CASSGGGPNNEQFF. The CDR3 bases are TGCGCCAGCAGCGGCGGGGGGCCCAACAATGAGCAGTTCTTC.

V and J are TRBV18 and TRBJ2-1; possible D gene TRBD1, 6 bases. V lost 4 bases to trimming and J lost 9 bases, with 16 bases between them. CDR1 KGHSH and CDR2 LQKENI come from the germline V gene. The CDR3 has 14 amino acids. The CDR3 DNA reads as TGTGCCAGCTCACGACAGGAGAAAGTAGGTGAGCAGTTCTTC. Encoded protein: CASSRQEKVGEQFF.

In its sample, this clone was seen once. The chain combines TRBV4-1 with TRBJ1-2; TRBD1 matches 7 bases. The CDR3 is 17 residues long. V was pared by 1 base and J by 7 bases, with 15 bases of the junction left unmatched. Germline V gene sequence: CDR1 MGHRA, CDR2 YSYEKL. As DNA, the CDR3 is TGCGCCAGCAGCCAAGCCCGAGGGGGCCGGACCAACCTTGGCTACACCTTC. This sequence encodes CASSQARGGRTNLGYTF.

This clone has more than one count but fewer than ten. This rearrangement joins TRBV30 to TRBJ2-7; D ambiguous. Per germline, CDR1 GTSNPN and CDR2 SVGIG (reference sequence). CDR3 size: 13 residues. With 2 bases removed from V and 7 bases from J, the gap between germline ends came to 15 bases. The CDR3 nucleotides are TGTGCCTGGAGTAGGGCAGATGGTGTAGAGCAGTACTTC. It specifies CAWSRADGVEQYF.

This clone showed up just a few times. The chain is built from TRBV4-3 and TRBJ2-5; the D gene is possibly TRBD1 (5 bases). The CDR3 spans 17 residues. V lost 0 bases and J lost 3, with 17 bases in between. Germline V CDR1 and CDR2: LGHNA, YSLEER. The CDR3 region is CASSQDLGRGRKETQYF. The CDR3 nucleotides are TGCGCCAGCAGCCAAGATTTGGGGCGTGGCAGAAAAGAGACCCAGTACTTC.

The rearrangement uses TRBV30 and TRBJ2-5; a weak D match, TRBD2 (7 bases). The V gene lost 3 bases and the J gene lost 4 bases, with 12 bases spanning the gap. Germline-derived CDR1 and CDR2 are GTSNPN and SVGIG (reference sequence). CDR3 length: 13 amino acids. The CDR3 DNA reads as TGTGCCTGGAGCCTAGGGGGGGGAGAGACCCAGTACTTC. Amino acids: CAWSLGGGETQYF. The full variable domain, in which reference TRBV30 and TRBJ2-5 provide the parts outside the CDR3, is SQTIHQWPATLVQPVGSPLSLECTVEGTSNPNLYWYRQAAGRGLQLLFYSVGIGQISSEVPQNLSASRPQDRQFILSSKKLLLSDSGFYLCAWSLGGGETQYFGPGTRLLVL.

The chain joins TRBV28 to TRBJ2-7; no clear D. Trimming removed 1 base from V and 3 bases from J, with 10 bases in between. Germline loops: CDR1 MDHEN, CDR2 SYDVKM. This CDR3 is 14 amino acids long. The CDR3 coding sequence is TGTGCCAGCAGTTTATTACCCCTCAACTACGAGCAGTACTTC. Protein sequence: CASSLLPLNYEQYF.

The chain recombines TRBV6-5 with TRBJ1-6, with D unclear. CDR3 length: 14 amino acids. Per germline, CDR1 MNHEY and CDR2 SVGAGI. The V and J ends lost 7 bases and 9 bases respectively, with 16 bases between them. The CDR3 bases are TGTGCCAGCACGGGCAACAGATATGGTTCACCCCTCCACTTT. Its protein is CASTGNRYGSPLHF.

V and J are TRBV11-3 and TRBJ2-7, with TRBD1 matching over 9 bases. The V gene's germline CDR1 is SGHNT and CDR2 YENEEA. The trim removed 5 bases at V and 6 bases at J, leaving 5 bases unmatched. CDR3 length equals 13 residues. The CDR3 DNA sequence: TGTGCCAGCAGCCGGGGACAGGGTGTCGAGCAGTACTTC. It yields the protein CASSRGQGVEQYF.

The V gene is TRBV5-8, the J gene TRBJ2-3, with unresolved D. Germline V gives CDR1 SGHTS, CDR2 YDEGEE. The ends were cut back, 4 bases at V and 4 bases at J, with 10 bases in the middle. CDR3 length equals 13 residues. DNA of the CDR3: TGTGCCAGCAGCAGGGCCCCTGCAGATACGCAGTATTTT. This gives the protein CASSRAPADTQYF.

The chain carries TRBV6-5 and TRBJ1-5, with a tentative D call TRBD1 (5 bases). Germline V CDR1 and CDR2: MNHEY, SVGAGI. The CDR3 totals 13 residues. Trimming took 6 bases from V and 6 from J, leaving 12 bases between them. The CDR3 DNA sequence: TGTGCCAGCAGCCCCAGGGAAGGTCAGCCCCAGCATTTT. As protein: CASSPREGQPQHF.